The next 20 T cell receptor beta chains were all read from a single sample in a study of T-cell reconstitution after alpha-beta-depleted transplantation in children. Preparation of the TCRbeta library was carried out with unique molecular identifiers. TCRdb recomputed calls from the PCR reads with MiXCR, one row per CDR3 protein. The table includes 640,000 or so distinct CDR3 sequences, around a sixth detected once. The specimen comprised PBMCs from the stem cell graft donor, sampled from the stem cell graft. The origin of the receptors is a human donor who donated a stem cell graft to a child with acute myeloid leukemia.

In this sample, this clonotype turned up a few times. The V gene is TRBV7-2, the J gene TRBJ2-3; no reliable D call. The CDR3 totals 15 residues. Germline V gives CDR1 SGHTA, CDR2 FQGNSA. With 2 bases removed from V and 0 bases from J, the gap between germline ends came to 9 bases. The CDR3 sequence: CASSLYDRSTDTQYF. Written as DNA, the CDR3 is TGTGCCAGCAGCTTATACGACCGTAGCACAGATACGCAGTATTTT.

Many counts were recorded for this clonotype. The rearrangement links TRBV20-1 to TRBJ2-5, with 8 bases that match TRBD1. Losses at the gene ends were 3 bases for V and 4 bases for J; bases not matched to a gene: 13. The CDR3 is made up of 16 amino acids. Germline CDR1 is DFQATT and CDR2 is SNEGSKA (reference sequence). The CDR3 DNA follows: TGCAGTGCTAGCGTCCCCGTTACAGGGGGAATAGAGACCCAGTACTTC. Translation: CSASVPVTGGIETQYF.

This clonotype occurred a few times. The gene calls are TRBV24-1 and TRBJ2-5; D is tentatively TRBD1 or TRBD2 (5 bases each). The CDR3 extends over 17 amino acids. Germline V CDR1 and CDR2: KGHDR, SFDVKD. V was shortened by 4 bases and J by 1 base, with 18 bases between the two germline ends. The CDR3 loop reads CATSDLAGTQSQETQYF. The CDR3 nucleotides read TGTGCCACCAGTGACCTGGCCGGGACGCAAAGCCAAGAGACCCAGTACTTC.

This clonotype was seen once. The rearrangement links TRBV10-3 to TRBJ2-7; the D call may be TRBD1 or TRBD2 (5 bases each). Trimming removed 8 bases at V and 3 bases at J, with 14 bases between. Germline CDR1 and CDR2: ENHRY and SYGVKD. The CDR3 spans 13 residues. The CDR3 spells CAICSGPNYEQYF. In DNA form, the CDR3 reads TGTGCCATCTGCTCGGGGCCAAACTACGAGCAGTACTTC.

To note about this clonotype: Since a much larger clone is just one base distant, this may be a read error. The chain joins TRBV20-1 to TRBJ2-1; D is perhaps TRBD1 (6 bases). The CDR3 spans 13 residues. The ends were cut back, 4 bases at V and 4 bases at J, with 11 bases in the middle. Germline V gene lookup returns CDR1 DFQATT and CDR2 SNEGSKA (reference sequence). CDR3 DNA sequence: TGCAGTGCTATATGGACAGTTTACAATGAGCAGTTCTTC. The encoded protein is CSAIWTVYNEQFF.

This clonotype appeared a few times. V gene TRBV24-1 combines with J gene TRBJ2-1, with 7 bases that match TRBD1. The CDR3 is 16 amino acids. Trimming took 1 base from V and 10 from J; bases not matched to a gene: 12. CDR1 is KGHDR and CDR2 is SFDVKD in the germline V gene. DNA of the CDR3: TGTGCCACCAGTGATTTACGGACAGGTAGTCCCATAGAGCAGTTCTTC. Encoded protein: CATSDLRTGSPIEQFF.

This clonotype was observed a handful of times. The V gene is TRBV7-2, the J gene TRBJ1-1, with 7 positions matching TRBD1. The CDR3 runs to 15 residues. With 5 bases clipped from V and 1 base from J, the junction kept 7 bases outside the gene matches. Germline CDR1 reads SGHTA; CDR2 reads FQGNSA. CDR3 nucleotides: TGTGCCAGCAGCCGAAGGGGGCCAGAGAACACTGAAGCTTTCTTT. Translating it yields CASSRRGPENTEAFF.

This clonotype was counted ten times or more. The CDR3 coding sequence is TGCAGCGTTGAAGACACGCCAGCGGGGTCCCTCCACTTT. The encoded protein is CSVEDTPAGSLHF. V is TRBV29-1 and J is TRBJ1-6; D is unclear. Looked up from germline, CDR1 is SQVTM and CDR2 is ANQGSEA. The CDR3 loop spans 13 amino acids. Trimming took 0 bases from V and 14 from J, leaving 14 bases between them. Full variable domain (missing parts from reference TRBV29-1 and TRBJ1-6): SAVISQKPSRDICQRGTSLTIQCQVDSQVTMMFWYRQQPGQSLTLIATANQGSEATYESGFVIDKFPISRPNLTFSTLTVSNMSPEDSSIYLCSVEDTPAGSLHFGNGTRLTVT.

This clonotype was picked up many times. This rearrangement joins TRBV20-1 to TRBJ2-1; a possible D gene is TRBD1 (7 bases). Germline V gene sequence: CDR1 DFQATT, CDR2 SNEGSKA (reference sequence). The V end lost 6 bases, the J end lost 6 bases, and 12 bases lay between the germline ends. The length of the CDR3 is 12 residues. This chain's CDR3 is CSARGVLNEQFF. The CDR3, as DNA: TGCAGTGCCAGGGGGGTTCTCAATGAGCAGTTCTTC.

This clonotype was counted a few times. The rearrangement joins TRBV6-4 to TRBJ2-3; 7 bases map to TRBD1. Germline values: CDR1 MRHNA, CDR2 SNTAGT. This CDR3 contains 23 residues. Losses at the gene ends were 5 bases for V and 0 bases for J; bases not matched to a gene: 29. The CDR3, as DNA: TGTGCCAGCAGTCCGACAGGGTCCCAACGTCGTTCGCCCCGCTTCCCTAGCACAGATACGCAGTATTTT. Amino acid sequence: CASSPTGSQRRSPRFPSTDTQYF.

V usage is TRBV5-1 and J usage is TRBJ2-5; TRBD2 agrees at 9 bases. The CDR3 sequence is 15 residues long. Germline CDR1 and CDR2: SGHRS and YFSETQ. The ends lost 1 base at V and 0 bases at J; junction bases unmatched: 1. Here the CDR3 reads CASSLLAGYQETQYF. DNA for the CDR3: TGCGCCAGCAGCTTGCTAGCGGGGTACCAAGAGACCCAGTACTTC.

There are a few counts of this clonotype. The gene calls are TRBV7-8 and TRBJ2-5; D may be TRBD2 (5 bases). CDR1 and CDR2 from the germline V gene are SGHVS and FQNEAQ. With 1 base removed from V and 6 bases from J, the gap between germline ends came to 9 bases. The CDR3 has 13 residues. This CDR3 reads CASSLVWEKTQYF. CDR3 coding DNA: TGTGCCAGCAGCTTAGTTTGGGAGAAGACCCAGTACTTC.

V is TRBV7-2 and J is TRBJ1-4, with D possibly being TRBD1 (6 bases). Trimming shortened V by 1 base and J by 7 bases, and 13 bases separated the two germline ends. Germline CDR1 reads SGHTA; CDR2 reads FQGNSA. The CDR3 spans 15 residues. CDR3 DNA sequence: TGTGCCAGCAGCTTAGAATCCTTCAGGGGTGAAAAACTGTTTTTT. Translating gives CASSLESFRGEKLFF. Filled out from reference TRBV7-2 and TRBJ1-4, the complete variable domain reads GAGVSQSPSNKVTEKGKDVELRCDPISGHTALYWYRQSLGQGLEFLIYFQGNSAPDKSGLPSDRFSAERTGGSVSTLTIQRTQQEDSAVYLCASSLESFRGEKLFFGSGTQLSVL.

This clonotype was found a few times. The V gene is TRBV4-2, the J gene TRBJ1-3; D is undetermined. This CDR3 contains 15 residues. Germline V lookup: CDR1 LGHNA, CDR2 YNFKEQ. The ends were cut back, 4 bases at V and 2 bases at J, with 12 bases in the middle. The CDR3 coding sequence is TGTGCCAGCAGCCGGCCGGGTTTTCCTGGAAACACCATATATTTT. Its protein is CASSRPGFPGNTIYF.

The table lists this clonotype with many counts. This chain links TRBV29-1 with TRBJ2-1; 7 bases match TRBD2. The CDR3 has 13 residues. CDR1 SQVTM and CDR2 ANQGSEA come from the germline V gene. The V gene end was trimmed by 8 bases and the J gene end by 1 base; junction bases not matched to a gene: 5. The CDR3 reads CSLRGGSYNEQFF. The CDR3 bases are TGCAGCCTTCGGGGAGGGTCCTACAATGAGCAGTTCTTC.

This rearrangement joins TRBV4-1 to TRBJ1-1, with 10 nucleotides matching TRBD1. Trimming took 1 base from V and 7 from J; bases not matched to a gene: 6. The CDR3 loop spans 15 amino acids. Germline V CDR1 and CDR2: MGHRA, YSYEKL. The CDR3 region is CASSQVGTGDGEAFF. DNA of the CDR3: TGCGCCAGCAGCCAAGTCGGGACAGGGGACGGTGAAGCTTTCTTT.

This clonotype was detected many times. The CDR3 sequence: CASSPGVGDTQYF. CDR3 DNA sequence: TGTGCCAGCAGCCCTGGCGTGGGAGATACGCAGTATTTT. The V gene is TRBV5-6, the J gene TRBJ2-3, with D unresolved. V lost 4 bases to trimming and J lost 5 bases, with 11 bases between them. There are 13 residues in the CDR3. The germline gives CDR1 SGHDT, CDR2 YYEEEE.

The genes are TRBV4-1 and TRBJ2-3, with 8 bases identical to TRBD2. V lost 1 base to trimming and J lost 11 bases; unmatched junction nucleotides: 17. CDR3 length: 17 residues. CDR1 is MGHRA, CDR2 YSYEKL, per germline. In nucleotides, the CDR3 is TGCGCCAGCAGCCAAGGCCTCACCGCTAGGGGCCGGGAGGGGCAGTATTTT. This translates into CASSQGLTARGREGQYF.

This sequence joins TRBV6-1 and TRBJ2-5; D is unclear. The CDR3 runs 12 residues. CDR1 is MNHNS, CDR2 SASEGT, per germline. Trimming removed 1 base at V and 5 bases at J, with 5 bases between. CDR3 protein: CASSEVWETQYF. The CDR3 region has the DNA TGTGCCAGCAGTGAAGTGTGGGAGACCCAGTACTTC.

This clonotype occurred many times. The chain joins TRBV20-1 to TRBJ2-7; D perhaps matches TRBD1 (5 bases). V lost 1 base, J lost 0 bases, and 13 bases lay in between. The CDR3 loop spans 15 amino acids. Per germline, CDR1 DFQATT and CDR2 SNEGSKA (reference sequence). The CDR3 here is CSARGRGSPSYEQYF. CDR3 sequence (DNA): TGCAGTGCTAGAGGAAGGGGCTCCCCCTCCTACGAGCAGTACTTC.